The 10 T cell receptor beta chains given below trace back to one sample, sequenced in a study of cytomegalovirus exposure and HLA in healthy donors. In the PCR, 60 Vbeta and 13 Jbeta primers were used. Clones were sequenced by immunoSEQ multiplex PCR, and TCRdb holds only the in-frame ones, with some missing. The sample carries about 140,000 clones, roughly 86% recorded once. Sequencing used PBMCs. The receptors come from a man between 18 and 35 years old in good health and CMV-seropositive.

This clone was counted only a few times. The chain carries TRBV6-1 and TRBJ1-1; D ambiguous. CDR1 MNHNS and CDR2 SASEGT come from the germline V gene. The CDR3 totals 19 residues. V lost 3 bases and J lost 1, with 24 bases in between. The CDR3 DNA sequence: TGTGCCAGCAGTGAGGCGGGTAGGGCCCCTGCTAGGCGGAACACTGAAGCTTTCTTT. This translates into CASSEAGRAPARRNTEAFF.

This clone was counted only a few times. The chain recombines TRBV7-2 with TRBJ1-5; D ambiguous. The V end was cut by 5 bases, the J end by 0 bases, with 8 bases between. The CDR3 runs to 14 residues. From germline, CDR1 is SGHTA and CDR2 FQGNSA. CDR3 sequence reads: CASSKPYSNQPQHF. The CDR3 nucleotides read TGTGCCAGCAGCAAGCCCTATAGCAATCAGCCCCAGCATTTT.

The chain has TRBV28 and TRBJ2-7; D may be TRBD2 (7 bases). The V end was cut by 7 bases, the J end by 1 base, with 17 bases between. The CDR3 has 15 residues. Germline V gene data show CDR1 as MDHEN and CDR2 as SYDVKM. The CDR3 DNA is TGTGCCAGCAATAAAAGCGGGACAAAATCCTACGAGCAGTACTTC. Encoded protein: CASNKSGTKSYEQYF.

The chain's CDR3 is CASSLGQRAFF. The CDR3, as DNA: TGTGCCAGCAGTTTAGGACAGCGGGCTTTCTTT. This sequence joins TRBV27 and TRBJ1-1, with a possible D match to TRBD1 (6 bases). Germline-derived CDR1 and CDR2 are MNHEY and SMNVEV (reference sequence). V lost 2 bases and J lost 11, with 9 bases in between. The CDR3 loop spans 11 amino acids.

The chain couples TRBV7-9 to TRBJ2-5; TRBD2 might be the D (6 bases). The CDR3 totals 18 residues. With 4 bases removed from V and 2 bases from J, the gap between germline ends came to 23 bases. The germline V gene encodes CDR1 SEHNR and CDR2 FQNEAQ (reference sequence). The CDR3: CASSSDMPGGREQETQYF. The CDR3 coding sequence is TGTGCCAGCAGCTCTGACATGCCTGGGGGTCGGGAGCAAGAGACCCAGTACTTC. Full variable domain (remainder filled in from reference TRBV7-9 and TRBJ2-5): DTGVSQNPRHKITKRGQNVTFRCDPISEHNRLYWYRQTLGQGPEFLTYFQNEAQLEKSRLLSDRFSAERPKGSFSTLEIQRTEQGDSAMYLCASSSDMPGGREQETQYFGPGTRLLVL.

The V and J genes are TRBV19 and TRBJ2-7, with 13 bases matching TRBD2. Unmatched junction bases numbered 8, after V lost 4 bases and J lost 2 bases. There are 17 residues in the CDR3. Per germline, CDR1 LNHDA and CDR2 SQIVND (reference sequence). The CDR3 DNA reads TGTGCCAGTAGTACTCACGGACTAGCGGGAGACCCCTACGAGCAGTACTTC. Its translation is CASSTHGLAGDPYEQYF.

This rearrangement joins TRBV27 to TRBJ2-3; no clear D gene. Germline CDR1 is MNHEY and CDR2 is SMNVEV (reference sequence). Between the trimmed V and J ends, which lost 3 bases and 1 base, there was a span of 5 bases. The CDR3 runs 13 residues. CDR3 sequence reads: CASSLSGTDTQYF. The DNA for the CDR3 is TGTGCCAGCAGTTTGAGTGGCACAGATACGCAGTATTTT.

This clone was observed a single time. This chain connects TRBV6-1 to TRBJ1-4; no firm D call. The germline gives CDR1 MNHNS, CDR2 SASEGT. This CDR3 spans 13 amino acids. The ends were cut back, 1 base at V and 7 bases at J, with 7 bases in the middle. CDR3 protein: CASSEGSAEKLFF. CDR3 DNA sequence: TGTGCCAGCAGTGAAGGGAGCGCTGAAAAACTGTTTTTT.

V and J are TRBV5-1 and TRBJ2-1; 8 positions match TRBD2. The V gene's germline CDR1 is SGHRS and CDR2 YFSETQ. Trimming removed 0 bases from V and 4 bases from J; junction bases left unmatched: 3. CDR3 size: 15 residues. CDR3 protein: CASSLAGGVYNEQFF. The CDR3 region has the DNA TGCGCCAGCAGCTTGGCGGGAGGGGTTTACAATGAGCAGTTCTTC.

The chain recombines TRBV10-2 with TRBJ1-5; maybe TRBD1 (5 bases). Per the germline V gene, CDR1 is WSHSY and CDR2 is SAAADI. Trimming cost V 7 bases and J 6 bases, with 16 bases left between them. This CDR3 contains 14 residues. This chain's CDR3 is CASTQGQGGQPQHF. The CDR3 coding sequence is TGCGCCAGCACCCAAGGGCAGGGAGGTCAGCCCCAGCATTTT.